This T cell receptor beta chain was identified in a study of CD8 T cells in Susac syndrome. Germline CDR1 is MDHEN and CDR2 is SYDVKM. Losses at the gene ends were 6 bases for V and 3 bases for J; bases not matched to a gene: 11. The CDR3 contains 16 residues. The RNA input was about 0.5 to 1 ug, and it was reverse transcribed with random hexamers. The TCR beta CDR3 was amplified by immunoSEQ multiplex PCR across 54 Vbeta, 13 Jbeta. TCRdb analysed the immunoSEQ multiplex PCR reads with MiXCR anew, one entry per CDR3 protein. The repertoire holds some 160,000 distinct CDR3 sequences, with around 95% as singletons.

The TCR sequence derives from a human donor with multiple sclerosis. Sequencing input: CD8+ T cells from PBMCs. V and J are TRBV28 and TRBJ2-7, with TRBD1 matching over 10 bases. As DNA, the CDR3 is TGTGCCAGCAGCTGGACCCGGGACAGGGGTTTCTACGAGCAGTACTTC. Translation: CASSWTRDRGFYEQYF. The whole variable domain, remainder taken from reference TRBV28 and TRBJ2-7, is DVKVTQSSRYLVKRTGEKVFLECVQDMDHENMFWYRQDPGLGLRLIYFSYDVKMKEKGDIPEGYSVSREKKERFSLILESASTNQTSMYLCASSWTRDRGFYEQYFGPGTRLTVT.